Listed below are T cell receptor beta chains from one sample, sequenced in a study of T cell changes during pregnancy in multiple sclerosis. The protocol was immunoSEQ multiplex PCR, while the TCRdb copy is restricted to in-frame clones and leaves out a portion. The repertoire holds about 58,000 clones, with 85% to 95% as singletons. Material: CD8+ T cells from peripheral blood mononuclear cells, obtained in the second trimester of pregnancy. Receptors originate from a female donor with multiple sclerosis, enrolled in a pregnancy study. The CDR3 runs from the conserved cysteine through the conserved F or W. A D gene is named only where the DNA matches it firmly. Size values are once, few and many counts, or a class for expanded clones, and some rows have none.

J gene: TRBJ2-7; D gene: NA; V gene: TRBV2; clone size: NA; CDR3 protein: CASQGRAYEQYF; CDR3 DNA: TGTGCCAGCCAGGGCAGAGCCTACGAGCAGTACTTC
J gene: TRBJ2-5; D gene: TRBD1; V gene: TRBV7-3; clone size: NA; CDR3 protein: CASSLTGAQETQYF; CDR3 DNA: TGTGCCAGCAGCCTCACAGGGGCCCAAGAGACCCAGTACTTC
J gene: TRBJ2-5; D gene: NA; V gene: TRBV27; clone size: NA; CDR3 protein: CASSLRTEETQYF; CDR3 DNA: TGTGCCAGCAGTTTACGGACAGAAGAGACCCAGTACTTC
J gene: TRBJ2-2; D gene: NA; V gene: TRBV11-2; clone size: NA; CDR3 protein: CASSATLNTGELFF; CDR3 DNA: TGTGCCAGCAGCGCGACACTTAACACCGGGGAGCTGTTTTTT
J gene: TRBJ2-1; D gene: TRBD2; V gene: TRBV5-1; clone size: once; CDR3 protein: CASSHSKLRGLSYNEQFF; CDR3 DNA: TGCGCCAGCAGCCATTCTAAACTAAGGGGACTAAGTTACAATGAGCAGTTCTTC
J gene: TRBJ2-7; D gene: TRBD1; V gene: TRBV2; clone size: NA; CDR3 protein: CASSGSDATDDRVAYEQYF; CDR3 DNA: TGTGCCAGCAGTGGCTCGGATGCCACGGACGACAGGGTGGCCTACGAGCAGTACTTC
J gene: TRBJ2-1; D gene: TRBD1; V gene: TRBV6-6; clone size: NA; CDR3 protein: CASSYFAGGDEQFF; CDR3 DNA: TGTGCCAGCAGTTACTTCGCAGGGGGCGATGAGCAGTTCTTC
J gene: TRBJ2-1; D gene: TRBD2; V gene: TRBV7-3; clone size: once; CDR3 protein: CASSPTRASGSPYNEQFF; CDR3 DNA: TGTGCCAGCAGTCCCACTAGGGCTAGCGGGAGTCCGTACAATGAGCAGTTCTTC
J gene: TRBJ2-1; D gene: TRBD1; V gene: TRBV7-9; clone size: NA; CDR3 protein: CASSQGTGWNNEQFF; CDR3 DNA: TGTGCCAGCAGCCAAGGGACAGGGTGGAACAATGAGCAGTTCTTC
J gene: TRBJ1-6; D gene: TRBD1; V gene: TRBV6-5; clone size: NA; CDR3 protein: CASSSGTEYNSPLHF; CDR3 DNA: TGTGCCAGCAGTTCCGGGACAGAGTATAATTCACCCCTCCACTTT
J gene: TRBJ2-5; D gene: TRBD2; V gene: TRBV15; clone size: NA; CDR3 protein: CATSRARMGLAGEETQYF; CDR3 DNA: TGTGCCACCAGCAGAGCTCGGATGGGACTAGCGGGAGAAGAGACCCAGTACTTC
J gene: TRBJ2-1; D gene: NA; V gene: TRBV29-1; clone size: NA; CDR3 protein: CSVDWGPGSGNEEQFF; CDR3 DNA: TGCAGCGTTGATTGGGGGCCCGGGTCGGGCAATGAAGAGCAGTTCTTC
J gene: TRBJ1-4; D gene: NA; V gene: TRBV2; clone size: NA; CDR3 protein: CASMGGRGELFF; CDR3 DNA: TGTGCCAGCATGGGGGGGCGAGGTGAACTGTTTTTT
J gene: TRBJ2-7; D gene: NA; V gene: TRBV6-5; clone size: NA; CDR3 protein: CASSYSQGVEQYF; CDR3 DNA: TGTGCCAGCAGTTACTCGCAGGGTGTCGAGCAGTACTTC
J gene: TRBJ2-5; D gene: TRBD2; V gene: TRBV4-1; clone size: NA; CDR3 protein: CASSTRTSGAETQYF; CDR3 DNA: TGCGCCAGCAGCACTCGGACTAGCGGAGCGGAGACCCAGTACTTC
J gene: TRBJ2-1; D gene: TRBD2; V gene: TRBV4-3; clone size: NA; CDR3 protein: CASSQESRVAGGNEQFF; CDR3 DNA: TGCGCCAGCAGCCAAGAGTCTAGAGTAGCGGGGGGTAATGAGCAGTTCTTC
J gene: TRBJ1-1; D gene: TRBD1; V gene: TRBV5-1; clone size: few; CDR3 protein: CASSSTGQGPEAFF; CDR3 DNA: TGCGCCAGCAGCTCCACTGGACAGGGGCCTGAAGCTTTCTTT
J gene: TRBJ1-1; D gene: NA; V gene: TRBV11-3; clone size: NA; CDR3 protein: CASSPRKKETEAFF; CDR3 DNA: TGTGCCAGCAGCCCTCGAAAAAAAGAGACTGAAGCTTTCTTT
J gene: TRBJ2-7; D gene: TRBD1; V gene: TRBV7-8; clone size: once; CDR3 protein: CASSHRRTGGTTAGEQYF; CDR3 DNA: TGTGCCAGCAGCCACCGCCGGACAGGGGGCACCACGGCGGGGGAGCAGTACTTC
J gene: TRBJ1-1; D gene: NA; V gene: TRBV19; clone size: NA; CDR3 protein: CASSTPTGLLNTEAFF; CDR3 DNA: TGTGCCAGTAGTACCCCGACAGGACTCTTGAACACTGAAGCTTTCTTT
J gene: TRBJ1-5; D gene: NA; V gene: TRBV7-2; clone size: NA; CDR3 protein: CASSLGRVNQPQHF; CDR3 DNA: TGTGCCAGCAGCTTAGGGAGGGTTAATCAGCCCCAGCATTTT
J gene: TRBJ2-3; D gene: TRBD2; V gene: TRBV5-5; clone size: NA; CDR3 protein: CASSLPLAGGPDTQYF; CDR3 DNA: TGTGCCAGCAGCTTGCCCTTAGCGGGAGGGCCAGATACGCAGTATTTT
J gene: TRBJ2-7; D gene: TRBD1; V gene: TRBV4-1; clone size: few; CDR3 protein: CASSFRDRETYEQYF; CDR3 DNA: TGCGCCAGCAGCTTCCGGGACAGGGAAACCTACGAGCAGTACTTC
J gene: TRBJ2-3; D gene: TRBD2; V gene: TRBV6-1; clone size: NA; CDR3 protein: CASSEHTAGGYTDTQYF; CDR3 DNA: TGTGCCAGCAGCGAACATACAGCGGGGGGTTACACAGATACGCAGTATTTT
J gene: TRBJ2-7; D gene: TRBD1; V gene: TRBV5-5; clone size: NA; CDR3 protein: CASSSFRGMTYEQYF; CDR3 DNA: TGTGCCAGCAGCTCCTTCAGGGGGATGACCTACGAGCAGTACTTC
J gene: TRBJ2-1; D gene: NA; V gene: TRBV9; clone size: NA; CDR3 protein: CASSVGTAPNNEQFF; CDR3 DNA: TGTGCCAGCAGCGTAGGGACAGCACCCAACAATGAGCAGTTCTTC
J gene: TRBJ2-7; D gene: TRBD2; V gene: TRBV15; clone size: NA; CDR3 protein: CATSRDEAGGDYEQYF; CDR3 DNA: TGTGCCACCAGCAGAGATGAAGCGGGGGGGGATTACGAGCAGTACTTC